The 30 T cell receptor beta chains below all came from one sample that was sequenced in a study of cytomegalovirus exposure and HLA in healthy donors (dated by TCRdb to about 2017). Libraries came from the immunoSEQ multiplex PCR assay. For the multiplex PCR, a mixture combining 60 forward primers for TCR Vbeta segments and 13 reverse primers for TCR Jbeta segments was used. TCRdb holds this immuneACCESS table with in-frame rearrangements only. Some clones are missing; in checked studies, unresolved V genes explain under half, and the rest has no known cause. Recorded for this sample are some 110,000 clones; roughly 68% of them occurred a single time. The ten top clones hold 4% to 4.5% of the sample. The sample was PBMCs. The receptors derive from a woman between 45 and 60 years old in good health and CMV-seropositive.

V and J are TRBV12-5 and TRBJ1-3; unclear D gene. CDR3 size: 17 residues. Per germline, CDR1 LGHNT and CDR2 FRNRAP. The V and J ends lost 0 bases and 0 bases respectively, with 12 bases between them. CDR3 sequence reads: CASGLVVGLLSGNTIYF. CDR3 DNA: TGTGCTAGTGGTTTGGTAGTTGGACTGCTCTCTGGAAACACCATATATTTT.

The chain combines TRBV9 with TRBJ1-3; TRBD1 is a possible D gene (5 bases). The ends were cut back, 0 bases at V and 1 base at J, with 8 bases in the middle. The CDR3 totals 15 residues. Germline values: CDR1 SGDLS, CDR2 YYNGEE. The CDR3 spells CASSVGGGSGNTIYF. CDR3 DNA sequence: TGTGCCAGCAGCGTAGGGGGGGGGTCTGGAAACACCATATATTTT.

The chain recombines TRBV7-9 with TRBJ1-2; maybe TRBD1 (6 bases). V lost 5 bases and J 1 base, leaving 20 bases between the germline ends. Germline-derived CDR1 and CDR2 are SEHNR and FQNEAQ (reference sequence). The CDR3 length is 17 residues. The CDR3 nucleotides read TGTGCCAGCAGCCTGACTCAGGGGTCCCGATTTAACTATGGCTACACCTTC. This translates into CASSLTQGSRFNYGYTF.

This clone was counted a few times. This rearrangement joins TRBV10-1 to TRBJ2-2; D possibly corresponds to TRBD1 (6 bases). This CDR3 is built from 14 residues. V lost 4 bases, J lost 4 bases, and 10 bases lay in between. The germline V gene encodes CDR1 WNHNN and CDR2 SYGVQD (reference sequence). The CDR3 reads CASSVGGPTGELFF. DNA for the CDR3: TGCGCCAGCAGTGTTGGGGGCCCCACCGGGGAGCTGTTTTTT.

This chain connects TRBV5-6 to TRBJ1-6; D possibly corresponds to TRBD1 (5 bases). The V gene lost 0 bases and the J gene lost 1 base, with 8 bases spanning the gap. The germline V gene has CDR1 SGHDT and CDR2 YYEEEE. CDR3 size: 16 residues. The CDR3 sequence is CASSLEEGSYNSPLHF. The CDR3, as DNA: TGTGCCAGCAGCTTGGAGGAGGGGTCCTATAATTCACCCCTCCACTTT.

This chain links TRBV19 with TRBJ1-3; TRBD1 might be the D (6 bases). Germline assignment: CDR1 LNHDA and CDR2 SQIVND (reference sequence). The CDR3 extends over 14 amino acids. Trimming left V 3 bases short and J 0 bases short, with 6 bases between. Here the CDR3 reads CASSMTGSGNTIYF. The CDR3 DNA sequence: TGTGCCAGTAGTATGACAGGCTCTGGAAACACCATATATTTT.

The chain recombines TRBV2 with TRBJ2-3; the D gene is possibly TRBD2 (6 bases). The germline gives CDR1 SNHLY, CDR2 FYNNEI. Trimming shortened V by 1 base and J by 4 bases, and 9 bases separated the two germline ends. This CDR3 has 14 residues. CDR3 DNA: TGTGCCAGCAGTGAAGGTGGGGGGTCAGATACGCAGTATTTT. Its translation is CASSEGGGSDTQYF.

This clone has a handful of counts. V gene TRBV11-2 combines with J gene TRBJ1-3; tentatively, D is TRBD1 (6 bases). Per the germline V gene, CDR1 is SGHAT and CDR2 is FQNNGV. Trimming stripped 4 bases from V and 3 bases from J, with 13 bases between. The CDR3 runs to 15 residues. CDR3: CASSSRTAFGNTIYF. The CDR3 region has the DNA TGTGCCAGCAGCTCCCGGACAGCTTTTGGAAACACCATATATTTT.

The chain carries TRBV5-1 and TRBJ1-4, with D hard to call. Germline assignment: CDR1 SGHRS and CDR2 YFSETQ. V lost 0 bases and J lost 0, with 12 bases in between. The CDR3 runs 17 residues. The CDR3 sequence: CASSLANSKSTNEKLFF. Here the CDR3 DNA reads TGCGCCAGCAGCTTGGCAAACAGCAAATCAACTAATGAAAAACTGTTTTTT.

This clone was counted a single time. The chain couples TRBV7-2 to TRBJ2-2; 11 bases fit TRBD2. Germline assignment: CDR1 SGHTA and CDR2 FQGNSA. V gave up 3 bases and J gave up 1 base; unmatched junction bases: 4. The CDR3 runs to 17 residues. In nucleotides, the CDR3 is TGTGCCAGCAGCTTTCCTAGCGGGGGGCGGAACACCGGGGAGCTGTTTTTT. Translation gives CASSFPSGGRNTGELFF.

The chain has TRBV5-5 and TRBJ2-7; the D gene is possibly TRBD1 (6 bases). V was cut by 4 bases and J by 1 base, with 18 bases left in between. Germline lookup yields CDR1 SGHKS and CDR2 YYEKEE (reference sequence). The CDR3 length is 16 residues. The CDR3 coding sequence is TGTGCCAGCAGCCTCCTTGCCGGGACACAATCCTACGAGCAGTACTTC. It specifies CASSLLAGTQSYEQYF. Looking up the rest from reference TRBV5-5 and TRBJ2-7 gives the full variable domain: DAGVTQSPTHLIKTRGQQVTLRCSPISGHKSVSWYQQVLGQGPQFIFQYYEKEERGRGNFPDRFSARQFPNYSSELNVNALLLGDSALYLCASSLLAGTQSYEQYFGPGTRLTVT.

This CDR3 is CASSEWGLAEYEQYF. CDR3 coding DNA: TGTGCCAGCAGCGAGTGGGGACTAGCGGAGTACGAGCAGTACTTC. The chain has TRBV9 and TRBJ2-7; TRBD2 agrees at 11 bases. This CDR3 has 15 amino acids. V dropped 3 bases and J dropped 4; count of bases not matched to a gene: 6. In germline, CDR1 is SGDLS, CDR2 YYNGEE.

This chain links TRBV4-2 with TRBJ2-3; 12 positions match TRBD2. There are 17 residues in the CDR3. With V trimmed by 0 bases and J by 5 bases, 6 bases remained unmatched. CDR1 LGHNA and CDR2 YNFKEQ come from the germline V gene. The chain's CDR3 is CASSQDGASGGGDTQYF. The CDR3 region has the DNA TGTGCCAGCAGCCAAGATGGAGCTAGCGGGGGGGGAGATACGCAGTATTTT.

Concerning this clone itself: A read error may produce the germline difference seen at one junction end. V usage is TRBV2 and J usage is TRBJ2-3, with 7 bases lining up with TRBD1. This CDR3 contains 12 residues. From germline, CDR1 is SNHLY and CDR2 FYNNEI. The CDR3: CASSATGVVVPF. As DNA, the CDR3 is TGTGCCAGTTCCGCAACAGGGGTAGTTGTCCCTTTC.

This clone was detected once. This rearrangement joins TRBV5-8 to TRBJ1-5, with D unclear. The V end was cut by 0 bases, the J end by 5 bases, with 9 bases between. Germline assignment: CDR1 SGHTS and CDR2 YDEGEE. The CDR3 consists of 14 residues. CDR3 residues: CASSLVGSYQPQHF. The CDR3, as DNA: TGTGCCAGCAGCTTGGTGGGCAGCTATCAGCCCCAGCATTTT.

Only a few counts were recorded for this clone. This chain uses TRBV29-1 with TRBJ1-1, with a weak D call TRBD1 (5 bases). The length of the CDR3 is 12 residues. Trimming stripped 7 bases from V and 1 base from J, with 10 bases between. CDR1 and CDR2 from the germline V gene are SQVTM and ANQGSEA. CDR3 region: CSAKTGNTEAFF. The CDR3 nucleotides are TGCAGCGCCAAAACAGGGAACACTGAAGCTTTCTTT.

The CDR3 coding sequence is TGTGCCAGCACCCCGAGAGGGTACAATGAGCAGTTCTTC. It yields the protein CASTPRGYNEQFF. This chain uses TRBV6-1 with TRBJ2-1, with a weak D call TRBD2 (5 bases). Germline loops: CDR1 MNHNS, CDR2 SASEGT. The CDR3 is 13 residues long. V lost 7 bases and J lost 4, with 11 bases in between.

In this sample, this clone turned up a few times. The chain recombines TRBV10-3 with TRBJ1-4; TRBD1 aligns across 7 bases. From germline, CDR1 is ENHRY and CDR2 SYGVKD. J was trimmed by 6 bases and V by 6 bases; bases with no gene match: 4. The CDR3 is 13 residues long. The CDR3 here is CAIRVTGDEKLFF. The CDR3 DNA is TGTGCCATCAGAGTCACAGGGGATGAAAAACTGTTTTTT.

CDR3 sequence (DNA): TGTGCCAGCAGCTTGGGGGGGGGTTATTATGGCTACACCTTC. Translation gives CASSLGGGYYGYTF. V is TRBV5-5 and J is TRBJ1-2; the D gene is possibly TRBD1 (5 bases). Trimming stripped 0 bases from V and 5 bases from J, with 11 bases between. The CDR3 runs 14 residues. Germline CDR1 SGHKS, CDR2 YYEKEE (reference sequence).

This CDR3 is CASSSPASPETQYF. DNA of the CDR3: TGTGCCAGCAGCTCCCCGGCTAGCCCAGAGACCCAGTACTTC. The genes are TRBV7-2 and TRBJ2-5; TRBD2 might be the D (5 bases). Trimming removed 4 bases from V and 4 bases from J, with 13 bases in between. Germline CDR1 is SGHTA and CDR2 is FQGNSA. There are 14 residues in the CDR3.

On this clone itself: One junction end disagrees with the germline gene, perhaps due to a read error. This rearrangement joins TRBV6-1 to TRBJ1-4; 7 nucleotides align to TRBD1. The CDR3 has 12 amino acids. Per germline, CDR1 MNHNS and CDR2 SASEGT. The CDR3 DNA reads as TGTGCCAGCAGTGAACCCTCCGGGACAGAAAATTTT. Amino acid sequence: CASSEPSGTENF.

The chain is built from TRBV19 and TRBJ1-6; D ambiguous. Trimming stripped 7 bases from V and 10 bases from J, with 11 bases between. CDR3 size: 12 residues. CDR1 is LNHDA and CDR2 is SQIVND in the germline V gene (reference sequence). The CDR3 reads CASNRGDSPLHF. DNA for the CDR3: TGTGCCAGTAATCGGGGAGACTCACCCCTCCACTTT.

This chain links TRBV19 with TRBJ1-2, with no clear D. The CDR3 contains 12 residues. In germline, CDR1 is LNHDA, CDR2 SQIVND (reference sequence). The V and J ends lost 1 base and 4 bases respectively, with 4 bases between them. CDR3 sequence reads: CASSIAFYGYTF. CDR3 nucleotide sequence: TGTGCCAGTAGTATAGCTTTCTATGGCTACACCTTC.

The chain carries TRBV5-1 and TRBJ2-5; the D is unclear. CDR1 is SGHRS and CDR2 is YFSETQ in the germline V gene. The CDR3 is made up of 13 amino acids. Trimming left V 6 bases short and J 7 bases short, with 16 bases between. CDR3 protein: CASTGGPNGTQYF. DNA for the CDR3: TGCGCCAGCACCGGTGGGCCCAACGGGACCCAGTACTTC. Together with reference TRBV5-1 and TRBJ2-5, the CDR3 gives the full variable domain: KAGVTQTPRYLIKTRGQQVTLSCSPISGHRSVSWYQQTPGQGLQFLFEYFSETQRNKGNFPGRFSGRQFSNSRSEMNVSTLELGDSALYLCASTGGPNGTQYFGPGTRLLVL.

The chain links TRBV5-1 to TRBJ2-3; 10 positions agree with TRBD2. CDR1 and CDR2 from the germline V gene are SGHRS and YFSETQ. This CDR3 has 17 amino acids. J was trimmed by 5 bases and V by 0 bases; bases with no gene match: 9. The CDR3 protein is CASSLGISGGLGDTQYF. The CDR3 DNA reads as TGCGCCAGCAGCTTGGGAATTAGCGGGGGGCTTGGAGATACGCAGTATTTT.

The chain links TRBV5-1 to TRBJ2-2; 7 nucleotides line up with TRBD2. J lost 8 bases, V lost 3 bases, and 4 bases had no gene match. The V gene's germline CDR1 is SGHRS and CDR2 YFSETQ. CDR3 length: 13 amino acids. CDR3 nucleotide sequence: TGCGCCAGCAGCTCGCAGCGGGGAGGGGAGCTGTTTTTT. Amino acid sequence: CASSSQRGGELFF.

The rearrangement joins TRBV19 to TRBJ2-1, with 8 positions matching TRBD1. The CDR3 extends over 15 amino acids. Germline V lookup: CDR1 LNHDA, CDR2 SQIVND (reference sequence). V shed 1 base and J 4 bases; nucleotides not matched to a gene: 3. CDR3 sequence reads: CASSIVGQEYNEQFF. CDR3 bases: TGTGCCAGTAGTATAGTGGGACAGGAGTACAATGAGCAGTTCTTC. Complete variable domain (other parts from reference TRBV19 and TRBJ2-1): DGGITQSPKYLFRKEGQNVTLSCEQNLNHDAMYWYRQDPGQGLRLIYYSQIVNDFQKGDIAEGYSVSREKKESFPLTVTSAQKNPTAFYLCASSIVGQEYNEQFFGPGTRLTVL.

This clone was detected a few times. The CDR3 DNA sequence: TGTGCCAGCAGCTTAGGACAGGGGTTTGCTCGTGAAAAACTGTTTTTT. Translated: CASSLGQGFAREKLFF. This chain links TRBV11-3 with TRBJ1-4, with 8 bases that match TRBD1. Looked up from germline, CDR1 is SGHNT and CDR2 is YENEEA. The CDR3 totals 16 residues. Germline trimming cut 1 base from V and 7 bases from J; bases unmatched to any gene: 8.

The chain links TRBV10-3 to TRBJ2-7; TRBD1 is a possible D gene (6 bases). The CDR3 extends over 14 amino acids. Germline assignment: CDR1 ENHRY and CDR2 SYGVKD. V was clipped by 3 bases and J by 4 bases, with 13 bases between them. The CDR3 protein is CAISDTGHGYEQYF. The CDR3 bases are TGTGCCATCAGTGACACAGGGCACGGATACGAGCAGTACTTC.

The J gene is TRBJ2-5, the V gene TRBV5-1, with 9 bases matching TRBD2. Germline V gives CDR1 SGHRS, CDR2 YFSETQ. CDR3 size: 16 residues. Unmatched junction bases numbered 9, after V lost 0 bases and J lost 6 bases. The CDR3 region has the DNA TGCGCCAGCAGCTTGGGAGCGGGGGGAAAAAAGCAGACCCAGTACTTC. Its protein is CASSLGAGGKKQTQYF.